This passage covers 21 T cell receptor beta chains from one sample sequenced in a study of OX40 agonist ivuxolimab in advanced cancers. Libraries came from the immunoSEQ multiplex PCR assay. TCRdb's version of the immuneACCESS table is confined to in-frame rearrangements and falls short of the full clone set. An unresolved V gene accounts for under half of the shortfall where checked; the remainder is of unknown origin. In this sample the table shows approximately 54,000 clones, about nine tenths of which occur a single time. About 12% of the sample comes from the top ten. Sequencing was performed on CD4+ or CD8+ T cells sorted from blood, taken in a trial of the OX40 agonist ivuxolimab. The receptor source for this set is an adult with an advanced solid tumor such as melanoma, head and neck, liver or kidney cancer.

The chain uses TRBV7-9 and TRBJ2-5; 11 bases agree with TRBD2. CDR1 is SEHNR, CDR2 FQNEAQ, per germline (reference sequence). This CDR3 is 17 amino acids long. V shed 0 bases, J shed 2 bases, and the junction held 5 bases outside the gene matches. The CDR3 DNA is TGTGCCAGCAGCTTAGCGCCGGGACTAGCGGCTCAAGAGACCCAGTACTTC. Protein product: CASSLAPGLAAQETQYF.

This chain links TRBV7-9 with TRBJ1-5; D gene ambiguous. The germline V gene has CDR1 SEHNR and CDR2 FQNEAQ (reference sequence). The V gene lost 1 base and the J gene lost 7 bases, with 8 bases spanning the gap. This CDR3 region has 13 residues. CDR3 coding DNA: TGTGCCAGCAGCTTAGGGCCGGACCAGCCCCAGCATTTT. As protein: CASSLGPDQPQHF.

CDR3 region: CASTGRWEGEKLFF. The CDR3 bases are TGTGCCAGCACCGGGAGGTGGGAGGGTGAAAAACTGTTTTTT. J is TRBJ1-4 and V is TRBV28; D unclear. The CDR3 consists of 14 residues. Per germline, CDR1 MDHEN and CDR2 SYDVKM. Trimming removed 7 bases from V and 7 bases from J, with 16 bases in between. The full variable domain, its missing parts supplied by reference TRBV28 and TRBJ1-4, is DVKVTQSSRYLVKRTGEKVFLECVQDMDHENMFWYRQDPGLGLRLIYFSYDVKMKEKGDIPEGYSVSREKKERFSLILESASTNQTSMYLCASTGRWEGEKLFFGSGTQLSVL.

J is TRBJ2-1 and V is TRBV11-1; unclear D gene. The CDR3 runs 16 residues. Trimming took off 4 bases at V and 9 bases at J, with 22 bases between the two ends. Germline V gene sequence: CDR1 SGHAT, CDR2 FQDESV (reference sequence). DNA for the CDR3: TGTGCCAGCAGCTACCTTACTACCAAGTCACTTGGTGAGCAGTTCTTC. As protein: CASSYLTTKSLGEQFF.

The rearrangement uses TRBV27 and TRBJ1-1; the D is unclear. CDR1 is MNHEY, CDR2 SMNVEV, per germline (reference sequence). The CDR3 is 16 residues long. V lost 3 bases to trimming and J lost 8 bases, with 22 bases between them. In DNA, the CDR3 is TGTGCCAGCAGTTTCATCGCGGGGTCCACTCAACTCGAAGCTTTCTTT. Its translation: CASSFIAGSTQLEAFF.

This clone was recorded only once. The genes are TRBV5-5 and TRBJ1-2; D possibly corresponds to TRBD1 (6 bases). The CDR3 has 18 amino acids. Trimming took off 4 bases at V and 3 bases at J, with 25 bases between the two ends. The germline gives CDR1 SGHKS, CDR2 YYEKEE (reference sequence). The CDR3 reads CASSPAVAGVYGDYGYTF. The CDR3 bases are TGTGCCAGCAGCCCCGCGGTAGCAGGGGTTTATGGAGACTATGGCTACACCTTC.

This chain joins TRBV4-1 and TRBJ1-5; 7 bases fit TRBD1. This CDR3 has 16 residues. Trimming cost V 4 bases and J 0 bases; bases outside gene matches: 6. In germline, CDR1 is MGHRA, CDR2 YSYEKL. The CDR3 here is CASSRAGDSSNQPQHF. The CDR3 DNA reads as TGCGCCAGCAGCCGGGCCGGGGACAGTAGCAATCAGCCCCAGCATTTT.

This rearrangement joins TRBV7-9 to TRBJ1-5; maybe TRBD1 (6 bases). Deletions cut 6 bases from V and 7 bases from J, with 13 bases between. Germline CDR1 reads SEHNR; CDR2 reads FQNEAQ (reference sequence). This CDR3 contains 13 residues. DNA for the CDR3: TGTGCCAGCAGGAACTCTAGGGGGCAGCCCCAGCATTTT. Translation gives CASRNSRGQPQHF.

The V call is TRBV7-6, the J call TRBJ2-2; 8 bases line up with TRBD2. This CDR3 spans 15 amino acids. Germline values: CDR1 SGHVS, CDR2 FNYEAQ. Losses at the gene ends were 2 bases for V and 4 bases for J; bases not matched to a gene: 3. CDR3 DNA sequence: TGTGCCAGCAGCTTAATGGCGGGGGGCACCGGGGAGCTGTTTTTT. Translation gives CASSLMAGGTGELFF.

The chain joins TRBV18 to TRBJ2-5; maybe TRBD1 (5 bases). CDR1 is KGHSH, CDR2 LQKENI, per germline. V was pared by 3 bases and J by 3 bases, with 20 bases between. The CDR3 contains 17 residues. CDR3 in DNA: TGTGCCAGCTCACCGGGTCGAACAGGAGACGACGAAGAGACCCAGTACTTC. Translated, it gives CASSPGRTGDDEETQYF.

The genes are TRBV27 and TRBJ2-3; unclear D gene. The germline V gene encodes CDR1 MNHEY and CDR2 SMNVEV (reference sequence). V was cut by 3 bases and J by 4 bases, with 11 bases left in between. The CDR3 spans 14 residues. Written as DNA, the CDR3 is TGTGCCAGCAGTTTCTCTAACAGCGCAGATACGCAGTATTTT. It encodes CASSFSNSADTQYF.

The chain recombines TRBV28 with TRBJ1-4; 10 bases align to TRBD1. Trimming removed 6 bases from V and 6 bases from J; junction bases left unmatched: 7. The length of the CDR3 is 15 residues. CDR1 is MDHEN, CDR2 SYDVKM, per germline. The CDR3 sequence: CASSVLGQGDEKLFF. Here the CDR3 DNA reads TGTGCCAGCAGCGTCCTAGGACAGGGGGATGAAAAACTGTTTTTT.

V usage is TRBV9 and J usage is TRBJ1-1, with D maybe TRBD1 (5 bases). Germline CDR1 and CDR2: SGDLS and YYNGEE. The CDR3 has 16 residues. V lost 0 bases and J lost 6, with 18 bases in between. The CDR3 reads CASSVVPASLGPEAFF. The DNA for the CDR3 is TGTGCCAGCAGCGTAGTCCCGGCGTCGTTGGGGCCTGAAGCTTTCTTT.

The genes are TRBV7-6 and TRBJ2-7; TRBD2 agrees at 10 bases. The CDR3 contains 15 residues. Germline trimming cut 3 bases from V and 4 bases from J; bases unmatched to any gene: 6. Germline V gives CDR1 SGHVS, CDR2 FNYEAQ. Here the CDR3 reads CASSLGSGGAYEQYF. CDR3 in DNA: TGTGCCAGCAGCTTGGGCAGCGGGGGGGCTTACGAGCAGTACTTC.

The sample holds one count of this clone. The chain couples TRBV6-5 to TRBJ2-5; perhaps D is TRBD1 or TRBD2 (5 bases each). The DNA end is a closer match to TRBJ2-7, so the J assignment may be wrong. This CDR3 is 15 amino acids long. Looked up from germline, CDR1 is MNHEY and CDR2 is SVGAGI. In nucleotides, the CDR3 is TGTGCCAGCAGGGGACCGGGACGGTCATCCTACGAGCAGTACTTC. As protein: CASRGPGRSSYEQYF.

A few counts support this clone. The V and J genes are TRBV5-1 and TRBJ2-7, with D unresolved. The CDR3 is 13 amino acids. From germline, CDR1 is SGHRS and CDR2 YFSETQ. The V end was cut by 4 bases, the J end by 3 bases, with 11 bases between. CDR3 region: CASSPMEGYEQYF. The CDR3 DNA sequence: TGCGCCAGCAGCCCCATGGAAGGCTACGAGCAGTACTTC.

This clone has only one observation. The chain carries TRBV2 and TRBJ2-2; D is possibly TRBD2 (6 bases). Trimming removed 9 bases from V and 1 base from J, with 12 bases in between. Germline CDR1 SNHLY, CDR2 FYNNEI. The CDR3 spans 14 residues. DNA of the CDR3: TGTGCCAGTACCGGGACTTTGAACACCGGGGAGCTGTTTTTT. The encoded protein is CASTGTLNTGELFF.

The chain is built from TRBV29-1 and TRBJ2-5; 7 bases match TRBD2. Trimming removed 1 base from V and 4 bases from J; junction bases left unmatched: 9. Germline CDR1 is SQVTM and CDR2 is ANQGSEA. The CDR3 covers 15 residues. CDR3 loop: CSVEGPSGVRETQYF. CDR3 bases: TGCAGCGTTGAAGGGCCCAGCGGGGTTAGAGAGACCCAGTACTTC.

The chain recombines TRBV28 with TRBJ2-1; tentative D call: TRBD1 (5 bases). V lost 5 bases and J lost 3, with 8 bases in between. CDR3 length: 13 amino acids. The germline gives CDR1 MDHEN, CDR2 SYDVKM. The CDR3 loop reads CASSRQGYNEQFF. CDR3 bases: TGTGCCAGCAGTAGGCAGGGCTACAATGAGCAGTTCTTC.

The CDR3 reads CASSLSGDLSYEQYF. The CDR3 coding sequence is TGCGCCAGCAGCTTGAGCGGGGACCTTTCCTACGAGCAGTACTTC. The chain links TRBV5-1 to TRBJ2-7; TRBD2 matches 7 bases. CDR1 and CDR2 from the germline V gene are SGHRS and YFSETQ. There are 15 residues in the CDR3. V gave up 1 base and J gave up 1 base; unmatched junction bases: 5. Full variable domain (missing parts from reference TRBV5-1 and TRBJ2-7): KAGVTQTPRYLIKTRGQQVTLSCSPISGHRSVSWYQQTPGQGLQFLFEYFSETQRNKGNFPGRFSGRQFSNSRSEMNVSTLELGDSALYLCASSLSGDLSYEQYFGPGTRLTVT.

This clone appeared once. The rearrangement joins TRBV2 to TRBJ2-3; either TRBD1 or TRBD2 may supply D (5 bases each). The CDR3 spans 12 residues. V lost 8 bases and J lost 7, with 13 bases in between. Germline V gene sequence: CDR1 SNHLY, CDR2 FYNNEI. CDR3 amino acids: CASGMGENTQYF. The CDR3 DNA sequence: TGTGCCAGCGGGATGGGGGAGAATACGCAGTATTTT.